This passage covers 21 T cell receptor beta chains from one sample sequenced in a study of identical twins. TCRdb independently ran MiXCR on the 5' RACE reads; one entry per CDR3 protein. The sample shows fewer than 900,000 distinct CDR3 sequences, around 20% of them seen only once. This same sample was also part of a study on T cells expressing NK-cell markers.

Specimen: PBMCs. Source of these receptors: a woman younger than 35 in good health.

This clonotype was observed a handful of times. V gene TRBV20-1 combines with J gene TRBJ2-3; D may be TRBD1 or TRBD2 (5 bases each). This CDR3 spans 17 amino acids. V lost 4 bases and J lost 4, with 24 bases in between. The germline gives CDR1 DFQATT, CDR2 SNEGSKA (reference sequence). The CDR3: CSATRLSPGPRADTQYF. For the CDR3, the DNA is TGCAGTGCTACCCGCCTCTCGCCGGGGCCTCGGGCAGATACGCAGTATTTT.

The V gene is TRBV7-6, the J gene TRBJ2-5, with D unclear. The V end was cut by 5 bases, the J end by 4 bases, with 11 bases between. Germline CDR1 reads SGHVS; CDR2 reads FNYEAQ. This CDR3 has 13 residues. The CDR3 DNA reads TGTGCCAGCAGCACCCGATTATCAGAGACCCAGTACTTC. Its protein product is CASSTRLSETQYF.

The table lists this clonotype with a count of one. The chain combines TRBV6-1 with TRBJ2-2; D possibly matches TRBD1 or TRBD2 (6 bases each). This CDR3 spans 15 amino acids. Per the germline V gene, CDR1 is MNHNS and CDR2 is SASEGT. Deletions cut 6 bases from V and 7 bases from J, with 18 bases between. In DNA form, the CDR3 reads TGTGCCAGCAGCCTTGAGGGGGGCGCGATCGGGGAGCTGTTTTTT. This encodes CASSLEGGAIGELFF.

V usage is TRBV6-1 and J usage is TRBJ1-2; D possibly corresponds to TRBD1 (5 bases). Trimming left V 8 bases short and J 8 bases short, with 12 bases between. The CDR3 is made up of 11 amino acids. Germline V lookup: CDR1 MNHNS, CDR2 SASEGT. CDR3 nucleotides: TGTGCCAGCTTCCAGGGAAAAGGCTACACCTTC. This sequence encodes CASFQGKGYTF.

This chain uses TRBV5-5 with TRBJ2-7, with D unclear. The CDR3 has 13 amino acids. Germline V gene lookup returns CDR1 SGHKS and CDR2 YYEKEE (reference sequence). With 0 bases removed from V and 6 bases from J, the gap between germline ends came to 10 bases. This CDR3 reads CASSLVLVPEQYF. In nucleotides, the CDR3 is TGTGCCAGCAGCTTGGTTCTAGTTCCCGAGCAGTACTTC.

The table lists this clonotype with a few counts. The chain carries TRBV7-9 and TRBJ1-2, with D maybe TRBD1 (5 bases). The CDR3 runs to 13 residues. Per the germline V gene, CDR1 is SEHNR and CDR2 is FQNEAQ (reference sequence). Deletions cut 5 bases from V and 7 bases from J, with 14 bases between. CDR3 sequence: CASSRRGVGGYTF. The CDR3 bases are TGTGCCAGCAGCCGGCGGGGGGTTGGTGGCTACACCTTC. The variable domain in full, with the rest retrieved from reference TRBV7-9 and TRBJ1-2, is DTGVSQNPRHKITKRGQNVTFRCDPISEHNRLYWYRQTLGQGPEFLTYFQNEAQLEKSRLLSDRFSAERPKGSFSTLEIQRTEQGDSAMYLCASSRRGVGGYTFGSGTRLTVV.

This clonotype was picked up many times. CDR3 in DNA: TGCGCCAGCACCTTCGGAAACACCATATATTTT. Translating it yields CASTFGNTIYF. The chain has TRBV5-1 and TRBJ1-3; D call uncertain. Trimming took 6 bases from V and 4 from J, leaving 5 bases between them. The V gene's germline CDR1 is SGHRS and CDR2 YFSETQ. This CDR3 contains 11 residues.

This clonotype was counted only a few times. The chain has TRBV20-1 and TRBJ2-1; 11 bases align to TRBD2. CDR1 DFQATT and CDR2 SNEGSKA come from the germline V gene (reference sequence). This CDR3 spans 15 amino acids. The ends lost 4 bases at V and 4 bases at J; junction bases unmatched: 6. DNA of the CDR3: TGCAGTGCTACCGATAGCGGGAGGGATTACAATGAGCAGTTCTTC. As protein: CSATDSGRDYNEQFF.

This clonotype was counted between two and nine times. V and J are TRBV29-1 and TRBJ2-1, with 7 bases lining up with TRBD1. V lost 5 bases, J lost 6 bases, and 1 base stayed unmatched. The germline CDR1 and CDR2 sequences are SQVTM and ANQGSEA. The CDR3 has 11 residues. CDR3 in DNA: TGCAGCGTTAGGGGGCCCAATGAGCAGTTCTTC. Translated: CSVRGPNEQFF.

The chain links TRBV5-5 to TRBJ2-3, with D unresolved. This CDR3 spans 14 amino acids. V lost 3 bases and J lost 4, with 12 bases in between. Per germline, CDR1 SGHKS and CDR2 YYEKEE (reference sequence). This CDR3 reads CASSSFTLADTQYF. In nucleotides, the CDR3 is TGTGCCAGCAGCTCATTTACCTTAGCAGATACGCAGTATTTT.

This clonotype was seen repeatedly, ten times or more. This sequence joins TRBV12-3 or TRBV12-4 and TRBJ2-1; 7 bases are a match to TRBD1. V was clipped by 5 bases and J by 7 bases; unmatched bases: 11. This CDR3 is built from 15 residues. The CDR3 region is CASSRTGAVGNEQFF. Written as DNA, the CDR3 is TGTGCCAGCAGTAGAACAGGGGCTGTGGGAAATGAGCAGTTCTTC.

This clonotype was found a few times. The chain joins TRBV20-1 to TRBJ1-1, with D perhaps TRBD1 (6 bases). Trimming cost V 5 bases and J 6 bases, with 19 bases left between them. This CDR3 contains 14 residues. CDR1 and CDR2 from the germline V gene are DFQATT and SNEGSKA (reference sequence). In DNA form, the CDR3 reads TGCAGTGCTCGACAGGTGCTAACTGCCCCTGAAGCTTTCTTT. Its protein is CSARQVLTAPEAFF.

In its sample, this clonotype was seen a few times. This sequence joins TRBV14 and TRBJ2-1; 7 nucleotides agree with TRBD1. Germline values: CDR1 SGHDN, CDR2 FVKESK. Germline trimming cut 3 bases from V and 4 bases from J; bases unmatched to any gene: 3. The CDR3 has 14 residues. In DNA, the CDR3 is TGTGCCAGCAGCCACAGGGGGTTATACAATGAGCAGTTCTTC. Its translation is CASSHRGLYNEQFF.

This clonotype was detected only once. The chain employs TRBV2 and TRBJ2-5, with 11 bases matching TRBD2. The CDR3 extends over 15 amino acids. V gave up 5 bases and J gave up 2 bases; unmatched junction bases: 4. Germline V gene lookup returns CDR1 SNHLY and CDR2 FYNNEI. The CDR3 loop reads CASSLTSGEQETQYF. The DNA of the CDR3 is TGTGCCAGCAGTCTGACTAGCGGGGAGCAAGAGACCCAGTACTTC.

The chain has TRBV20-1 and TRBJ1-5; D is uncertain. In germline, CDR1 is DFQATT, CDR2 SNEGSKA (reference sequence). The CDR3 sequence is 14 residues long. V was cut by 3 bases and J by 2 bases, with 11 bases left in between. The CDR3 nucleotides are TGCAGTGCTAGCCGTGGGTACGGCAATCAGCCCCAGCATTTT. Translation: CSASRGYGNQPQHF.

The chain couples TRBV5-7 to TRBJ2-7; TRBD2 is a possible D gene (5 bases). TRBV5-7 is flagged as an ORF with uncertain function. This CDR3 contains 14 residues. The V end was cut by 5 bases, the J end by 2 bases, with 14 bases between. DNA of the CDR3: TGTGCCAGCAGTGGGTCCCAGCGGCCCTACGAGCAGTACTTC. It yields the protein CASSGSQRPYEQYF.

This clonotype was seen only a few times. CDR3 nucleotides: TGCAGTGCCATGCCCGGGAACACCGGGGAGCTGTTTTTT. This encodes CSAMPGNTGELFF. V usage is TRBV20-1 and J usage is TRBJ2-2, with D unresolved. The CDR3 extends over 13 amino acids. V shed 6 bases and J shed 1 base, with 9 bases lying between them. Germline CDR1 DFQATT, CDR2 SNEGSKA (reference sequence).

This clonotype has just a few counts. CDR3: CASSLFVGSGNYNEQFF. DNA of the CDR3: TGTGCCAGCAGCTTATTTGTCGGGAGCGGAAATTACAATGAGCAGTTCTTC. The rearrangement joins TRBV7-9 to TRBJ2-1, with D maybe TRBD2 (6 bases). V lost 2 bases to trimming and J lost 4 bases, with 18 bases between them. CDR3 size: 17 residues. Germline values: CDR1 SEHNR, CDR2 FQNEAQ (reference sequence).

The gene calls are TRBV12-3 or TRBV12-4 and TRBJ1-2, with unresolved D. The V end was cut by 2 bases, the J end by 7 bases, with 11 bases between. The CDR3 totals 13 residues. The CDR3 region has the DNA TGTGCCAGCAGTTTAAACGGGTTCTTTGGCTACACCTTC. Its protein is CASSLNGFFGYTF.

This clonotype has only a few counts. V gene TRBV7-8 combines with J gene TRBJ2-1, with a possible D match to TRBD2 (5 bases). Germline CDR1 reads SGHVS; CDR2 reads FQNEAQ. This CDR3 comprises 16 residues. Trimming shortened V by 1 base and J by 7 bases, and 17 bases separated the two germline ends. The CDR3 region is CASSLVVLPSLNEQFF. The CDR3 DNA sequence: TGTGCCAGCAGCTTAGTGGTCCTCCCTAGCTTGAATGAGCAGTTCTTC.

The rearrangement uses TRBV3-1 and TRBJ2-7; the D is unclear. The CDR3 is 12 residues long. V dropped 3 bases and J dropped 7 bases, with 10 bases sitting between them. Per germline, CDR1 LGHDT and CDR2 YNNKEL (reference sequence). The CDR3 sequence is CASSHITPEQYF. In DNA, the CDR3 is TGTGCCAGCAGCCATATTACTCCGGAGCAGTACTTC.